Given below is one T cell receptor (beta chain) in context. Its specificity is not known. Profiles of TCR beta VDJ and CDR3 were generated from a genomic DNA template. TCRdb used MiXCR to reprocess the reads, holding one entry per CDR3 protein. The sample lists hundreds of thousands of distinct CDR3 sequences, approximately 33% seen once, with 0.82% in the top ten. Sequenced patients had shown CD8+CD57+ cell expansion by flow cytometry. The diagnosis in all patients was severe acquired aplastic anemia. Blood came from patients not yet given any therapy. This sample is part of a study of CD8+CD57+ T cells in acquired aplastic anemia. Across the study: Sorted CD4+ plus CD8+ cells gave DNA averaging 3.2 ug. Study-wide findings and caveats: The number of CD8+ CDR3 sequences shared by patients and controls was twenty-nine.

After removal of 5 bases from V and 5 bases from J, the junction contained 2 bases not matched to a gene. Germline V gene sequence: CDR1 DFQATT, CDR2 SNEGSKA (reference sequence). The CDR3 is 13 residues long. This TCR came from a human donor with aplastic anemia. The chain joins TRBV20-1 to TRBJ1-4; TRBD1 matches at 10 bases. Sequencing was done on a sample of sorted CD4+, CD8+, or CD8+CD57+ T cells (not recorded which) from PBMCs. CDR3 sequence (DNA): TGCAGTGCTGCGGGACAGGGGAATGAAAAACTGTTTTTT. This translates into CSAAGQGNEKLFF.